This T cell receptor (beta chain) stems from a study of blood T cell repertoires in COVID-19. Study-level information: Collection of acute and convalescent COVID-19 samples took place in the United States, Italy and Spain. In each case, the material was cDNA or gDNA derived from T cells, B-cell-depleted T cells, or PBMCs.

Original methodology: Reference gene primers were amplified, and this amplification served to estimate nucleated cell counts. Assay used: immunoSEQ multiplex PCR; TCRdb lists only in-frame clones, some missing. Clonal size and the V and J genes are those of that table, whereas D and trimming came from the DNA. The sample has around 190,000 clones, about 85% seen once; the top ten hold roughly 5%. Sequenced input: peripheral blood. The TCR sequence derives from a woman of 80 years or more with acute or convalescent COVID-19.

The CDR3 DNA is TGTGCCAGTAGTCCCGGGACAACCTCTGGAAACACCATATATTTT. Translated, it gives CASSPGTTSGNTIYF. The J gene is TRBJ1-3, the V gene TRBV19, with D possibly matching TRBD1 (6 bases). V lost 5 bases and J lost 0, with 11 bases in between. This CDR3 has 15 residues. Germline V CDR1 and CDR2: LNHDA, SQIVND (reference sequence).